This T cell receptor (beta chain) derives from a study of blood T cell repertoires in COVID-19. Study at large: Collection of acute and convalescent COVID-19 samples took place in the United States, Italy and Spain. T cells, B-cell-depleted T cells, or PBMCs supplied cDNA or gDNA.

This CDR3 has 15 amino acids. CDR1 SGHRS and CDR2 YFSETQ come from the germline V gene. Trimming stripped 0 bases from V and 4 bases from J, with 14 bases between. Produced via immunoSEQ multiplex PCR; TCRdb's table is partial and in-frame only. The repertoire holds around 60,000 clones, approximately 83% seen once, with about 14% in the top ten. The gene calls are TRBV5-1 and TRBJ2-7; D is uncertain. The clonotype comes from a human donor in a cohort sampled during active COVID-19. Material: peripheral blood. The CDR3 DNA follows: TGCGCCAGCAGCTTGGGGGCTATCACTCTTTACGAGCAGTACTTC. Its protein is CASSLGAITLYEQYF.